This TCR beta chain was obtained from a study of T cells in Graves' hyperthyroidism and ophthalmopathy. Overall study results and limits: Most expanded thyroid clonotypes above 0.001 also appeared in blood.

There were TCR beta CDR3 regions amplified from RNA transcripts. When the TCR CDR3 underwent first-round RT-PCR, the HTBI primer set was used. MiXCR, run by TCRdb on the multiplex PCR reads, gives a single entry per CDR3 protein. The sample contains a few hundred thousand distinct CDR3 sequences, about 15% of which appear only once. V lost 1 base and J 4 bases, leaving 13 bases between the germline ends. The germline V gene encodes CDR1 SGHTA and CDR2 FQGNSA. The CDR3 consists of 15 residues. Diagnoses were established using clinical symptoms, serum thyroxine and TRAb, thyroid ultrasound and orbital computed tomography. This clonotype was detected ten times or more. Its antigen is not known.

Source material: blood. The sequence was collected from a woman aged 25 to 39 with Graves' hyperthyroidism that later progressed to Graves' ophthalmopathy. The V gene is TRBV7-2, the J gene TRBJ1-2; a possible D gene is TRBD1 (5 bases). CDR3 in amino acids: CASSLDAGLGYGYTF. DNA of the CDR3: TGTGCCAGCAGCTTAGATGCAGGGTTGGGCTATGGCTACACCTTC.